Listed below are T cell receptor beta chains from one sample, sequenced in a study of blood T cell repertoires in COVID-19. Sequencing used immunoSEQ multiplex PCR; TCRdb keeps in-frame clones, though not all of them. The table includes around 480,000 clones, approximately 89% detected once. Sequences were obtained from peripheral blood. These TCRs come from a woman aged 50 to 60 with COVID-19, enrolled during active disease. CDR3s include the opening cysteine and the closing phenylalanine or tryptophan. Fields, in order: D gene, J gene, V gene, clone size, CDR3 DNA, CDR3 protein. D genes are given only for firm matches. Rows give clone size only sometimes, using once, few, many, or a class for an expanded clone.

D: -; J: TRBJ1-1; V: TRBV28; size: -; DNA: TGTGCCAGCAGGTCCGGGGGGGTAGGGCTCGACACTGAAGCTTTCTTT; CDR3: CASRSGGVGLDTEAFF
D: TRBD1; J: TRBJ1-2; V: TRBV14; size: -; DNA: TGTGCCAGCAGCCAAGATCTATGGGGGACAGACTATGGCTACACCTTC; CDR3: CASSQDLWGTDYGYTF
D: TRBD2; J: TRBJ2-2; V: TRBV4-1; size: once; DNA: TGCGCCAGCAGCCACCCGAAGGGGACTAGCGGGGCGGGCGGGGAGCTGTTTTTT; CDR3: CASSHPKGTSGAGGELFF
D: TRBD1; J: TRBJ1-4; V: TRBV18; size: few; DNA: TGTGCCAGCTCACCGACAGGGGTTAATGAAAAACTGTTTTTT; CDR3: CASSPTGVNEKLFF
D: -; J: TRBJ2-3; V: TRBV7-3; size: -; DNA: TGTGCCAGCAGCTTAACGGGGGGTACAGATACGCAGTATTTT; CDR3: CASSLTGGTDTQYF
D: -; J: TRBJ1-5; V: TRBV12-3/TRBV12-4; size: -; DNA: TGTGCCAGCAGTTTCGGGGGTGGTCAGCCCCAGCATTTT; CDR3: CASSFGGGQPQHF
D: TRBD1; J: TRBJ1-6; V: TRBV5-1; size: -; DNA: TGCGCCAGCAGCGTGGGACAGTATAATTCACCCCTCCACTTT; CDR3: CASSVGQYNSPLHF
D: TRBD1; J: TRBJ1-3; V: TRBV7-8; size: -; DNA: TGTGCCAGCAGCTTACGGGACAGGACGATCTCTGGAAACACCATATATTTT; CDR3: CASSLRDRTISGNTIYF
D: -; J: TRBJ1-2; V: TRBV5-1; size: once; DNA: TGCGCCAGCAGCTTGGCGGGCGGGGGCTACACCTTC; CDR3: CASSLAGGGYTF
D: -; J: TRBJ1-6; V: TRBV27; size: -; DNA: TGTGCCAGCCGCCGGGATTATAATTCACCCCTCCACTTT; CDR3: CASRRDYNSPLHF
D: TRBD2; J: TRBJ2-6; V: TRBV30; size: -; DNA: TGTGCCTGGAGCGCGGGGGTCGGGGCCAACGTCCTGACTTTC; CDR3: CAWSAGVGANVLTF
D: TRBD1; J: TRBJ1-2; V: TRBV18; size: -; DNA: TGTGCCAGCTCTACCCGACAGGGAGACGAAGGGGGCTACACCTTC; CDR3: CASSTRQGDEGGYTF
D: TRBD1; J: TRBJ1-1; V: TRBV19; size: -; DNA: TGTGCCAGTAGTATGGCTACAGGGGATGTCACTGAAGCTTTCTTT; CDR3: CASSMATGDVTEAFF
D: TRBD1; J: TRBJ1-1; V: TRBV7-2; size: -; DNA: TGTGCCAGCAGCTTCGCCGGGACAGCGAACACTGAAGCTTTCTTT; CDR3: CASSFAGTANTEAFF
D: -; J: TRBJ2-2; V: TRBV27; size: -; DNA: TGTGCCAGCAGTTGGAGGGGGGGCTGGGACACCGGGGAGCTGTTTTTT; CDR3: CASSWRGGWDTGELFF
D: -; J: TRBJ2-2; V: TRBV7-2; size: -; DNA: TGTGCCAGGCCTTCCTTTGACGGGGAGATCACCGGGGAGCTGTTTTTT; CDR3: CARPSFDGEITGELFF
D: TRBD1; J: TRBJ1-3; V: TRBV6-5; size: -; DNA: TGTGCCAGCTGGAACAGGGGGGCCGCCATATATTTT; CDR3: CASWNRGAAIYF
D: TRBD2; J: TRBJ2-7; V: TRBV11-2; size: once; DNA: TGTGCCAGCAGCTCCGCGGGGGGAGGAAGCGAGCAGTACTTC; CDR3: CASSSAGGGSEQYF
D: TRBD1; J: TRBJ1-2; V: TRBV4-1; size: -; DNA: TGCGCCAGCAGAGCTACAGGGGGAGACTATGGCTACACCTTC; CDR3: CASRATGGDYGYTF
D: TRBD1; J: TRBJ1-4; V: TRBV10-3; size: -; DNA: TGTGCCATCAGTGAGTCCGACCGGGGACAGGGGGACGGAAAACTGTTTTTT; CDR3: CAISESDRGQGDGKLFF
D: TRBD2; J: TRBJ2-5; V: TRBV12-3/TRBV12-4; size: -; DNA: TGTGCCAGCAGTCCGGGGGGGCGGGAGACCCAGTACTTC; CDR3: CASSPGGRETQYF
D: -; J: TRBJ2-5; V: TRBV7-9; size: -; DNA: TGTGCCAGCAGCTACTTAGGGGCGGGGGAGACCCAGTACTTC; CDR3: CASSYLGAGETQYF
D: -; J: TRBJ1-5; V: TRBV10-2; size: -; DNA: TGCGCCAGCAGTGAGGGGAGGGAGCGGAATCAGCCCCAGCATTTT; CDR3: CASSEGRERNQPQHF
D: TRBD1; J: TRBJ2-7; V: TRBV6-1; size: -; DNA: TGTGCCAGCAGTGAAGCGCCCCGGGACAGGGGGAGCTCCTACGAGCAGTACTTC; CDR3: CASSEAPRDRGSSYEQYF
D: TRBD2; J: TRBJ2-1; V: TRBV3-1/TRBV3-2; size: -; DNA: TGTGCCAGCAGCCAAGATCCGGCGGGGGGGGTGGACAATGAGCAGTTCTTC; CDR3: CASSQDPAGGVDNEQFF
D: TRBD2; J: TRBJ2-3; V: TRBV11-3; size: -; DNA: TGTGCCAGCAGCTTAGGGCTAGCGGGGGCCTCCACAGATACGCAGTATTTT; CDR3: CASSLGLAGASTDTQYF
D: TRBD1; J: TRBJ1-3; V: TRBV5-1; size: -; DNA: TGCGCCAGCAGCTTGGCCAGGGGGCTCGGAAACACCATATATTTT; CDR3: CASSLARGLGNTIYF
D: -; J: TRBJ1-4; V: TRBV4-2; size: -; DNA: TGTGCCAGCAGCCAAGACTTAAAACTGTTTTTT; CDR3: CASSQDLKLFF
D: TRBD1; J: TRBJ1-2; V: TRBV5-1; size: -; DNA: TGCGCCAGCAGCTTCGACAGGGGTTTCCCGGATGGCTACACCTTC; CDR3: CASSFDRGFPDGYTF
D: -; J: TRBJ1-1; V: TRBV29-1; size: -; DNA: TGCAGCGTTGAAGGACAGCCGAACACTGAAGCTTTCTTT; CDR3: CSVEGQPNTEAFF
D: -; J: TRBJ1-1; V: TRBV6-5; size: -; DNA: TGTGCCAGCGGGCAGGGGATAGGAGCTTTCTTT; CDR3: CASGQGIGAFF
D: TRBD1; J: TRBJ2-7; V: TRBV7-2; size: -; DNA: TGTGCCAGCAGCTTCCGACAGGGGGTTGTGGTCGAGCAGTACTTC; CDR3: CASSFRQGVVVEQYF
D: -; J: TRBJ2-1; V: TRBV10-3; size: -; DNA: TGTGCCATCAGTGATTTAGGGGGAGGGGAATACAATGAGCAGTTCTTC; CDR3: CAISDLGGGEYNEQFF
D: TRBD1; J: TRBJ1-4; V: TRBV5-1; size: -; DNA: TGCGCCAGCAGCTTCACAGGGGCGGGTGAAAAACTGTTTTTT; CDR3: CASSFTGAGEKLFF
D: -; J: TRBJ1-2; V: TRBV29-1; size: -; DNA: TGCAGCGTTGAAGTAACAGCCTATGGCTACACCTTC; CDR3: CSVEVTAYGYTF
D: TRBD1; J: TRBJ1-2; V: TRBV28; size: -; DNA: TGTGCCAGCAGTGCACCGGGACAGTGGAAGGCTGGCTACACCTTC; CDR3: CASSAPGQWKAGYTF
D: -; J: TRBJ2-5; V: TRBV7-9; size: -; DNA: TGTGCCAGCAGCCCTCAGGTGCCGTCGGAGACCCAGTACTTC; CDR3: CASSPQVPSETQYF
D: TRBD2; J: TRBJ2-3; V: TRBV7-2; size: few; DNA: TGTGCCAGCAGCTTAGCGGCGGGAGAGACGCAGTATTTT; CDR3: CASSLAAGETQYF
D: -; J: TRBJ2-7; V: TRBV7-9; size: -; DNA: TGTGCCAGCAGCTTAGTGGTGGAAGGGAGTGAGCAGTACTTC; CDR3: CASSLVVEGSEQYF
D: -; J: TRBJ2-1; V: TRBV11-3; size: -; DNA: TGTGCCAGCAGCGATTACAGGGGCCCGGGGGAAGATGAGCAGTTCTTC; CDR3: CASSDYRGPGEDEQFF
D: -; J: TRBJ1-1; V: TRBV9; size: -; DNA: TGTGCCAGCAGCGTAGCCAGGAACACTGAAGCTTTCTTT; CDR3: CASSVARNTEAFF
D: -; J: TRBJ1-1; V: TRBV5-4; size: -; DNA: TGTGCCAGCAGCTCGTCGGGGGATACCACTGAAGCTTTCTTT; CDR3: CASSSSGDTTEAFF
D: TRBD1; J: TRBJ2-2; V: TRBV9; size: -; DNA: TGTGCCAGCAGCGCCAGACAGGGTATCGGCACCGGGGAGCTGTTTTTT; CDR3: CASSARQGIGTGELFF
D: TRBD1; J: TRBJ1-1; V: TRBV5-4; size: -; DNA: TGTGCCAGCAGCCCGGGGACAGGGTCAAAAGCTTTCTTT; CDR3: CASSPGTGSKAFF
D: -; J: TRBJ2-3; V: TRBV7-3; size: -; DNA: TGTGCCAGCAGCCTCGGGGGCACAGATACGCAGTATTTT; CDR3: CASSLGGTDTQYF
D: TRBD1; J: TRBJ2-7; V: TRBV3-1/TRBV3-2; size: -; DNA: TGTGCCAGCAGCCAAGCAGGACAGGGAAAGAGGCAGTACTTC; CDR3: CASSQAGQGKRQYF
D: -; J: TRBJ1-1; V: TRBV12-5; size: -; DNA: TGTGCTAGTGGTTTGGCCCTGGGGCGCAGGGCTTCGACTGAAGCTTTCTTT; CDR3: CASGLALGRRASTEAFF
D: -; J: TRBJ1-1; V: TRBV2; size: -; DNA: TGTGCCACCCGAAACAGGGCCACTGAAGCTTTCTTT; CDR3: CATRNRATEAFF
D: -; J: TRBJ1-3; V: TRBV6-5; size: -; DNA: TGTGCCAGCTCCCCCGGGTTCTCTGGAAACACCATATATTTT; CDR3: CASSPGFSGNTIYF
D: -; J: TRBJ2-7; V: TRBV2; size: -; DNA: TGTGCCAGCAGGCCGGGATCCGGCTCCTACGAGCAGTACTTC; CDR3: CASRPGSGSYEQYF
D: -; J: TRBJ2-7; V: TRBV4-1; size: -; DNA: TGCGCCAGCAGCCTCGGACTGAGCTACGAGCAGTACTTC; CDR3: CASSLGLSYEQYF
D: -; J: TRBJ2-3; V: TRBV30; size: -; DNA: TGTGCCTTTGGGGGGAAGTGGGGCACAGATACGCAGTATTTT; CDR3: CAFGGKWGTDTQYF
D: TRBD2; J: TRBJ2-1; V: TRBV5-1; size: -; DNA: TGCGCCAGCAGCTTGAGGGAGGGTGAGCAGTTCTTC; CDR3: CASSLREGEQFF